This TCR beta chain was observed in a study of control samples from healthy donors and cancer patients. Some clones are missing from TCRdb's copy, which holds only in-frame ones; the method was immunoSEQ multiplex PCR. The top ten clones hold roughly 6.2% of a sample with fewer than 90,000 clones, 85% to 95% of them seen once. Between the trimmed V and J ends, which lost 9 bases and 3 bases, there was a span of 11 bases. Germline V gives CDR1 SNHLY, CDR2 FYNNEI. The CDR3 consists of 13 residues. This clone was observed a handful of times. The receptor was derived from a middle-aged woman in good health. The specimen was blood. The chain joins TRBV2 to TRBJ2-2; TRBD2 is a possible D gene (6 bases). Here the CDR3 DNA reads TGTGCCAGTCGGCGGGGATACACCGGGGAGCTGTTTTTT. Residues: CASRRGYTGELFF.